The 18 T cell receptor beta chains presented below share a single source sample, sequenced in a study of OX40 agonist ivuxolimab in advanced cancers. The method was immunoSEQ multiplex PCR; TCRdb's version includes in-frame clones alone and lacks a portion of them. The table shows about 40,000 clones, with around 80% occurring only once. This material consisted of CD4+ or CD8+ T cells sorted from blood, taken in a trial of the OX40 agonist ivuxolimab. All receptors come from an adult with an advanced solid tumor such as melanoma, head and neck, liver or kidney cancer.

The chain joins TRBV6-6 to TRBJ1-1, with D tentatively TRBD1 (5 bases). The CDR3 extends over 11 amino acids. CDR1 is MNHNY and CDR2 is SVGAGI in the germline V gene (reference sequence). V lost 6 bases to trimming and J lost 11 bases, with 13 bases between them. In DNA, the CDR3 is TGTGCCAGCAGCCCAGGGTGGGATGCTTTCTTT. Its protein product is CASSPGWDAFF.

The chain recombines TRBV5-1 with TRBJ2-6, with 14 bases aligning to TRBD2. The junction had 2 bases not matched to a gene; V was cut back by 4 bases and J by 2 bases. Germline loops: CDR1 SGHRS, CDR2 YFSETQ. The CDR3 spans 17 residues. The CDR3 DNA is TGCGCCAGCAGCATGGGACTAGCGGGGGCTGGGGCCAACGTCCTGACTTTC. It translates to CASSMGLAGAGANVLTF.

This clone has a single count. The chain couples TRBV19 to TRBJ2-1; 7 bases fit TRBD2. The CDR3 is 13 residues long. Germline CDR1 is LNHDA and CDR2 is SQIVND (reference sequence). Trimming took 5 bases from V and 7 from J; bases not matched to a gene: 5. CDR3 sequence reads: CASSPERGNEQFF. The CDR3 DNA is TGTGCCAGTAGTCCTGAGCGGGGTAATGAGCAGTTCTTC.

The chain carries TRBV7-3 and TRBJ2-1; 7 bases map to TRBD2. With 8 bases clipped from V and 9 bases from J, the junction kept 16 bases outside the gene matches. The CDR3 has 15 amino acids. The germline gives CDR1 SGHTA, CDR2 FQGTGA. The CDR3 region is CASGRGGSLEGEQFF. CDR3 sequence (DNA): TGTGCCAGCGGACGGGGCGGGAGTTTGGAAGGTGAGCAGTTCTTC. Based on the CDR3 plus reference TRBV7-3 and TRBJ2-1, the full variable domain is GAGVSQTPSNKVTEKGKYVELRCDPISGHTALYWYRQSLGQGPEFLIYFQGTGAADDSGLPNDRFFAVRPEGSVSTLKIQRTERGDSAVYLCASGRGGSLEGEQFFGPGTRLTVL.

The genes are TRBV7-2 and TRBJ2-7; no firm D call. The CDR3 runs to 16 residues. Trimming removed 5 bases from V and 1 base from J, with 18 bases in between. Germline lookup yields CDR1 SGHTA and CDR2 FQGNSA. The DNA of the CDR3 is TGTGCCAGCAGCCCTGATGCCGGAGCAAGGTCCTACGAGCAGTACTTC. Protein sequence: CASSPDAGARSYEQYF. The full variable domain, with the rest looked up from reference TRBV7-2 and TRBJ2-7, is GAGVSQSPSNKVTEKGKDVELRCDPISGHTALYWYRQSLGQGLEFLIYFQGNSAPDKSGLPSDRFSAERTGGSVSTLTIQRTQQEDSAVYLCASSPDAGARSYEQYFGPGTRLTVT.

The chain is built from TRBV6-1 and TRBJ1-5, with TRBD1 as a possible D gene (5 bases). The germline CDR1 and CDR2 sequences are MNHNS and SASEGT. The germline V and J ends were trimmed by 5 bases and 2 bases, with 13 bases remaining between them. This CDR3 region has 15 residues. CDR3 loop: CASSTGTWGNQPQHF. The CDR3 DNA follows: TGTGCCAGCAGTACCGGGACCTGGGGCAATCAGCCCCAGCATTTT.

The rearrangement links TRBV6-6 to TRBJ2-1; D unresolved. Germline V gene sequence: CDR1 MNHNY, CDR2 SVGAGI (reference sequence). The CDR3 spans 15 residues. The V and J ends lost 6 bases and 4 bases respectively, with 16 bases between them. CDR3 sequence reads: CASRAGRSDYNEQFF. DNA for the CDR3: TGTGCCAGCAGAGCCGGGCGTTCAGATTACAATGAGCAGTTCTTC.

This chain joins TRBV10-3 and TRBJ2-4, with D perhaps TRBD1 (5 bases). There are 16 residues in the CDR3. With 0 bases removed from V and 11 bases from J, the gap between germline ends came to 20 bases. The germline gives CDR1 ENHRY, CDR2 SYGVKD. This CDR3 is CAISESGGADSRLQYF. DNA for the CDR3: TGTGCCATCAGTGAGTCAGGTGGGGCAGACAGTCGGCTTCAGTACTTC.

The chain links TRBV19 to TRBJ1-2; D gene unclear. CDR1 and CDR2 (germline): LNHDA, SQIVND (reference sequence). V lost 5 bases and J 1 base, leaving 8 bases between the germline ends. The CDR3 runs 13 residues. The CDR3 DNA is TGTGCCAGTAGTTATCAGAGTAACTATGGCTACACCTTC. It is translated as CASSYQSNYGYTF. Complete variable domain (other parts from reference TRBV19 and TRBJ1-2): DGGITQSPKYLFRKEGQNVTLSCEQNLNHDAMYWYRQDPGQGLRLIYYSQIVNDFQKGDIAEGYSVSREKKESFPLTVTSAQKNPTAFYLCASSYQSNYGYTFGSGTRLTVV.

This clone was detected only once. The CDR3 is CASSGRGGATDTQYF. The CDR3, as DNA: TGTGCCAGCAGTGGCCGCGGGGGGGCGACAGATACGCAGTATTTT. The J gene is TRBJ2-3, the V gene TRBV2; 9 positions match TRBD2. V lost 4 bases and J lost 3; bases outside the gene matches: 5. This CDR3 has 15 amino acids. CDR1 is SNHLY and CDR2 is FYNNEI in the germline V gene.

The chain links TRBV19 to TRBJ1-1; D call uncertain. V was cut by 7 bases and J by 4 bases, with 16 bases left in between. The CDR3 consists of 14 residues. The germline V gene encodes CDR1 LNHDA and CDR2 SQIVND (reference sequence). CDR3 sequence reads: CASKADLRSTEAFF. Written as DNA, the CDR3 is TGTGCCAGTAAGGCCGACTTACGGAGCACTGAAGCTTTCTTT.

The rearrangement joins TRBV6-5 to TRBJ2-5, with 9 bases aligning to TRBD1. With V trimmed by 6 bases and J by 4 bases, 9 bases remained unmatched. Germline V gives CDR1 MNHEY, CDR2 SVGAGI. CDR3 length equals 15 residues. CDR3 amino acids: CASRMDRGERETQYF. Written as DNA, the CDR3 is TGTGCCAGCAGAATGGACAGGGGCGAGCGAGAGACCCAGTACTTC.

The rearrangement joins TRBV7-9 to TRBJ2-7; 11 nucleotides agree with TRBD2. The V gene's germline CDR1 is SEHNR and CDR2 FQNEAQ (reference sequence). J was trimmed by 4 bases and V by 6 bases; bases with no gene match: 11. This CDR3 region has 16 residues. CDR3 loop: CASSSIAGGIDYEQYF. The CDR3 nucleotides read TGTGCCAGCAGTTCTATAGCGGGAGGGATAGATTACGAGCAGTACTTC.

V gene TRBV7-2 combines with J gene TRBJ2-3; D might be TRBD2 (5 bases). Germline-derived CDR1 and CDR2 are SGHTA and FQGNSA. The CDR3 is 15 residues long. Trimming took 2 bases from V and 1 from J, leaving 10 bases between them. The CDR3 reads CASSLWVRGTDTQYF. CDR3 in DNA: TGTGCCAGCAGCTTATGGGTGCGGGGCACAGATACGCAGTATTTT.

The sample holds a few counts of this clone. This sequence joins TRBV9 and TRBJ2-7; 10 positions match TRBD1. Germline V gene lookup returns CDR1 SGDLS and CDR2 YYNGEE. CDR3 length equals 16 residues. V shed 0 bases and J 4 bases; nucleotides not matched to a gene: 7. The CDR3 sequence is CASSVGVGTGVYEQYF. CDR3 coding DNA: TGTGCCAGCAGCGTAGGGGTCGGGACAGGGGTATACGAGCAGTACTTC.

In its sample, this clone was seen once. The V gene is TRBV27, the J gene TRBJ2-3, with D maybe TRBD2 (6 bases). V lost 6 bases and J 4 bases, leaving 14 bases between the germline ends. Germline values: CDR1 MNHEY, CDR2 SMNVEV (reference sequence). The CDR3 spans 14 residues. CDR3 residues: CASSWDFNADTQYF. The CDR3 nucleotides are TGTGCCAGCAGCTGGGACTTTAACGCAGATACGCAGTATTTT.

CDR3 loop: CASTPPQDLSNQPQHF. The DNA of the CDR3 is TGTGCCAGCACCCCCCCGCAAGACTTAAGCAATCAGCCCCAGCATTTT. V gene TRBV28 combines with J gene TRBJ1-5; no clear D. CDR1 and CDR2 from the germline V gene are MDHEN and SYDVKM. The CDR3 runs to 16 residues. V was pared by 7 bases and J by 1 base, with 17 bases between.

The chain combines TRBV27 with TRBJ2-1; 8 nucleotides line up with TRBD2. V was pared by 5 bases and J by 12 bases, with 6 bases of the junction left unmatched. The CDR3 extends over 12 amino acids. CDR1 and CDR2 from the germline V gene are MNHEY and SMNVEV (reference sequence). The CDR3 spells CASSPRTSWQFF. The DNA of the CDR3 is TGTGCCAGCAGTCCGCGGACTAGCTGGCAGTTCTTC.